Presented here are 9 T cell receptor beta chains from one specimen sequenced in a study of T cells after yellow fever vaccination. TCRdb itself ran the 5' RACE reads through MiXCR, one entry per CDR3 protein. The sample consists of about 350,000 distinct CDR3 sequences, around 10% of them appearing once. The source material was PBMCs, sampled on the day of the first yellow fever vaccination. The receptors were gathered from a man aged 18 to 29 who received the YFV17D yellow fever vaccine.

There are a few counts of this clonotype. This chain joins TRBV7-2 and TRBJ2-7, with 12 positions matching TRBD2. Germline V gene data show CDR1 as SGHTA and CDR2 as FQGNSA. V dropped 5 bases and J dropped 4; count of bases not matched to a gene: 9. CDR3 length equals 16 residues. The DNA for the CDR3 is TGTGCCAGCAGCCCCTCTAGCGGGGGGGCGTTTTACGAGCAGTACGTC. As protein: CASSPSSGGAFYEQYV.

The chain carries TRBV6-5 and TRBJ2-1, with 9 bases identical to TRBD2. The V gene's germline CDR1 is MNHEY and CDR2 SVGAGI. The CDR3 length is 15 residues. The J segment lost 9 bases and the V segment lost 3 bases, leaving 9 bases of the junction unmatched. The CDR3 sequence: CASSYGGGGDREQFF. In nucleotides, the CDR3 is TGTGCCAGCAGTTATGGCGGCGGGGGGGATCGTGAGCAGTTCTTC.

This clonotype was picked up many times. The CDR3 DNA sequence: TGTGCCAGCAGCTTGAACGGGGAGACTGAAGCTTTCTTT. This sequence encodes CASSLNGETEAFF. The V and J genes are TRBV11-2 and TRBJ1-1; D is unresolved. The CDR3 sequence is 13 residues long. With 3 bases removed from V and 5 bases from J, the gap between germline ends came to 10 bases. Germline lookup yields CDR1 SGHAT and CDR2 FQNNGV.

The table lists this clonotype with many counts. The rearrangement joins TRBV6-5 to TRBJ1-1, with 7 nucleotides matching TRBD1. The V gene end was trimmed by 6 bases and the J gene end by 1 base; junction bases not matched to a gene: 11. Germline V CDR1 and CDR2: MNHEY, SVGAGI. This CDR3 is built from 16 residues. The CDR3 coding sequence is TGTGCCAGCAGCTCTCAGAGGGGGCGGGGGAACACTGAAGCTTTCTTT. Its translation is CASSSQRGRGNTEAFF.

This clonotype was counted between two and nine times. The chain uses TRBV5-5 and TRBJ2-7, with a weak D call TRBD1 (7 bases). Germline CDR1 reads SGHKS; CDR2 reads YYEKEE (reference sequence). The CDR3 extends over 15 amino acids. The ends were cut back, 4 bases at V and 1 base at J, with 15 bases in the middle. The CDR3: CASSAWAGQSYEQYF. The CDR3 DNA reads TGTGCCAGCAGCGCTTGGGCGGGACAGTCCTACGAGCAGTACTTC. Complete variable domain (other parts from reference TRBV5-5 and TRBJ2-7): DAGVTQSPTHLIKTRGQQVTLRCSPISGHKSVSWYQQVLGQGPQFIFQYYEKEERGRGNFPDRFSARQFPNYSSELNVNALLLGDSALYLCASSAWAGQSYEQYFGPGTRLTVT.

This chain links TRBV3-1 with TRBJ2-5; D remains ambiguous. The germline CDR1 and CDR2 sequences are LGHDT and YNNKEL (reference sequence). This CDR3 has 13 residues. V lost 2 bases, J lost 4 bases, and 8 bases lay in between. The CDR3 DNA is TGTGCCAGCAGCCAAACCGGTCGAGAGACCCAGTACTTC. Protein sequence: CASSQTGRETQYF.

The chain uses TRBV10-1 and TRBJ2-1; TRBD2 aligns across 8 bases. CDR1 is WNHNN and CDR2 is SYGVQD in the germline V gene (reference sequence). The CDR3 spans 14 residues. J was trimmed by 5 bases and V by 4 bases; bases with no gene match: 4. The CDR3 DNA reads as TGCGCCAGCAGTGCGGAGCGGGGGAACAATGAGCAGTTCTTC. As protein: CASSAERGNNEQFF.

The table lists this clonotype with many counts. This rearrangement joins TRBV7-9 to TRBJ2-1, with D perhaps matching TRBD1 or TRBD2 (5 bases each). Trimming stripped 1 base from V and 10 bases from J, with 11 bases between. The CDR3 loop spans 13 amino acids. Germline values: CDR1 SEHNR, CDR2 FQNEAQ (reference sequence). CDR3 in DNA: TGTGCCAGCAGCTTAGTTGGGGGTGGGGAGCAGTTCTTC. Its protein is CASSLVGGGEQFF.

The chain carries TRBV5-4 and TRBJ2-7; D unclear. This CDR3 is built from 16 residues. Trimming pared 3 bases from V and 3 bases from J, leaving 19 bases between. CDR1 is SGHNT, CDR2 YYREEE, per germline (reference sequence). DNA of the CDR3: TGTGCCAGCAGCTGGCCAACTCGGAACTCGGTCTACGAGCAGTACGTC. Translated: CASSWPTRNSVYEQYV.